This T cell receptor beta chain was captured in a study of tissue T cells after allogeneic stem cell transplantation. Survey-depth TCRbeta CDR3 sequencing reported V/J genes and productive frequencies. Repertoires were generated with immunoSEQ multiplex PCR, while TCRdb's copy carries only in-frame clones and drops some. The sample records 6,500 to 8,000 clones, around a third being singletons. For this clone: No antigen is known for it. Any gene name here is a mouse gene name.

Study results and caveats: Limitations included a small, clinically heterogeneous cohort and limited sampling depth.

Time point noted: mouse harvest day 14 after allogeneic transplant. Tail vein injection delivered 10^7 T-cell-depleted bone marrow cells and 10^6 splenic CD5+ T cells. Tissues came from B6→BALB/c major-mismatch GVHD mice at day 7 or 14. The material sequenced was skin. This receptor was obtained from a female BALB/c mouse given C57BL/6 T cells with graft-versus-host disease after an allogeneic hematopoietic cell transplant.

CDR3 region: CSSSQSGASQNTLYF. The sequenced CDR3 bases are TGCTCCAGCAGTCAATCTGGGGCTAGTCAAAACACCTTGTAC. V is TRBV23 and J is TRBJ2-4. The read finishes 1 residue shy of the CDR3 end, and the germline J gene is used to complete it. Germline V gives CDR1 KGHTA, CDR2 FQNQQP. The length of the CDR3 is 15 residues.